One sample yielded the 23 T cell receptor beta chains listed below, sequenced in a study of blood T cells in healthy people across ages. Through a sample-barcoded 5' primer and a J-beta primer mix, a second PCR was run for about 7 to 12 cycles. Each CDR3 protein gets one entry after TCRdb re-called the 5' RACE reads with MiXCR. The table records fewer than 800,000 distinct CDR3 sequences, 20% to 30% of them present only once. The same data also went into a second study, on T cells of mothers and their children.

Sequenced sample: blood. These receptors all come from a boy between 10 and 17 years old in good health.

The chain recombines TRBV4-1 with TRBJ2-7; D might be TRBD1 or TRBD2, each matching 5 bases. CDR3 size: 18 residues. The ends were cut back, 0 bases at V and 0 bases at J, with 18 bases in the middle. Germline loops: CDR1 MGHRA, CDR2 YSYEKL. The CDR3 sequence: CASSQDLAGNSRSYEQYF. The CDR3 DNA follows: TGCGCCAGCAGCCAAGATCTAGCAGGGAATAGTCGCTCCTACGAGCAGTACTTC.

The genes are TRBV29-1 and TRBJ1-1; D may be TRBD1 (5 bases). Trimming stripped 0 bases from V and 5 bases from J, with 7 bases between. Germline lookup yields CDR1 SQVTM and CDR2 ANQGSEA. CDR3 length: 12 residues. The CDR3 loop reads CSVEDWGTEAFF. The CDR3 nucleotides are TGCAGCGTTGAAGATTGGGGGACTGAAGCTTTCTTT.

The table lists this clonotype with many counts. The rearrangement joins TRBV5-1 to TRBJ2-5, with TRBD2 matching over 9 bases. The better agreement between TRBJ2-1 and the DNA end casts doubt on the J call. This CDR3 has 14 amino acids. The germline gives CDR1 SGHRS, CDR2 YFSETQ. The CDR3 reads CASSPGLAGYEQFF. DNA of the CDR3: TGCGCCAGCAGCCCGGGTCTAGCGGGGTATGAGCAGTTCTTC.

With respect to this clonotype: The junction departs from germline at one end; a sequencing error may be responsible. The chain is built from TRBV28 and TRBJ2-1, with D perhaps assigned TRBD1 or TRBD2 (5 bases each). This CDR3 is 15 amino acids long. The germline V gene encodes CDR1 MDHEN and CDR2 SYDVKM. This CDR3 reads CASGLTRGSYNEQLF. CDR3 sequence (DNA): TGTGCCAGCGGCCTGACGAGGGGCTCCTACAATGAGCAGCTCTTC.

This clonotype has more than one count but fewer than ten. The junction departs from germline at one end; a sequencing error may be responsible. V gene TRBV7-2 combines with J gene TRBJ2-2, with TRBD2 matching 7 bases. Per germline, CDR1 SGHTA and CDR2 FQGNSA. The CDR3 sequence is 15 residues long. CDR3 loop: CASSAWEGPTGELFF. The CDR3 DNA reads TGTGCTAGCAGCGCCTGGGAGGGGCCAACCGGGGAGCTGTTTTTT.

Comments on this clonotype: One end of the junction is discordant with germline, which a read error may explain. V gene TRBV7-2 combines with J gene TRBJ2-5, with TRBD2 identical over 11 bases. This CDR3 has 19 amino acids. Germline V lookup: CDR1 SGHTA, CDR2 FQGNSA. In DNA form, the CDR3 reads TGTGCCGGCAGCTTAGCTTGGCGGCTAGCGGGGGGCCGACAAGAGACCCAGTACTTC. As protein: CAGSLAWRLAGGRQETQYF. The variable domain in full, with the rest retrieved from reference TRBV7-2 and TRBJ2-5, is GAGVSQSPSNKVTEKGKDVELRCDPISGHTALYWYRQSLGQGLEFLIYFQGNSAPDKSGLPSDRFSAERTGGSVSTLTIQRTQQEDSAVYLCAGSLAWRLAGGRQETQYFGPGTRLLVL.

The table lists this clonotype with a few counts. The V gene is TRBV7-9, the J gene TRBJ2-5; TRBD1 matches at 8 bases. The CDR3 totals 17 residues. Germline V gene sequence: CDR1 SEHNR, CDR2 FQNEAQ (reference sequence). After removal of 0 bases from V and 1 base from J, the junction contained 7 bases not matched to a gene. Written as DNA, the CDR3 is TGTGCCAGCAGCTTAGCCTCCTTGGGGACAGGCCAAGAGACCCAGTACTTC. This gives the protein CASSLASLGTGQETQYF.

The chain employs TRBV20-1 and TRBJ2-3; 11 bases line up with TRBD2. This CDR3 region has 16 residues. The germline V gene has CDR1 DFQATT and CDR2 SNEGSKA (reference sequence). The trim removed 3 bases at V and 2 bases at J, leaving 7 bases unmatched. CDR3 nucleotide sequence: TGCAGTGCTAGGAATCGACTAGCGGGGTACACAGATACGCAGTATTTT. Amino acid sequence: CSARNRLAGYTDTQYF.

This CDR3 reads CASGQGLAGYQETQYF. In nucleotides, the CDR3 is TGTGCTAGTGGTCAGGGACTAGCGGGGTACCAAGAGACCCAGTACTTC. The chain has TRBV12-5 and TRBJ2-5; TRBD2 agrees at 13 bases. The CDR3 has 16 amino acids. Losses at the gene ends were 5 bases for V and 0 bases for J; bases not matched to a gene: 3. Per germline, CDR1 LGHNT and CDR2 FRNRAP.

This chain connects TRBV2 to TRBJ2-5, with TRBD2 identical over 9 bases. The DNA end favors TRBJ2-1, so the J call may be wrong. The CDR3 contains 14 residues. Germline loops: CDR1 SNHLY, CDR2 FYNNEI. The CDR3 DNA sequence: TGTGCCAGCAGAGGCGGGGGGGAGGTTGGTGAGCAGTTCTTC. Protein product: CASRGGGEVGEQFF.

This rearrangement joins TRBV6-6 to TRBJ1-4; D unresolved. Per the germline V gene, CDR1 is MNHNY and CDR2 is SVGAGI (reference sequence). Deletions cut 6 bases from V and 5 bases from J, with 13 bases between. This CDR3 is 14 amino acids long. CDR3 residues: CASSGYQKNEKLFF. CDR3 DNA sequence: TGTGCCAGCAGCGGGTATCAGAAGAATGAAAAACTGTTTTTT.

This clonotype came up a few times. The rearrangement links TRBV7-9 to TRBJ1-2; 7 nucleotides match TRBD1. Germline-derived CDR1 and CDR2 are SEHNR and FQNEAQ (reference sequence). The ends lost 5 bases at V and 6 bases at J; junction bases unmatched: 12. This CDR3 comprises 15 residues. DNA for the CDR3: TGTGCCAGCAGCCCCCTCGGGACAGTTTACGATGGCTACACCTTC. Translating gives CASSPLGTVYDGYTF.

This CDR3 reads CASSFLAGRGQYF. CDR3 coding DNA: TGTGCCAGCAGCTTCCTCGCGGGGAGAGGCCAGTACTTC. The rearrangement links TRBV5-6 to TRBJ2-7, with D perhaps TRBD2 (6 bases). CDR1 is SGHDT, CDR2 YYEEEE, per germline. V was cut by 2 bases and J by 10 bases, with 16 bases left in between. The CDR3 totals 13 residues. Supplemented by reference TRBV5-6 and TRBJ2-7, the full variable domain reads DAGVTQSPTHLIKTRGQQVTLRCSPKSGHDTVSWYQQALGQGPQFIFQYYEEEERQRGNFPDRFSGHQFPNYSSELNVNALLLGDSALYLCASSFLAGRGQYFGPGTRLTVT.

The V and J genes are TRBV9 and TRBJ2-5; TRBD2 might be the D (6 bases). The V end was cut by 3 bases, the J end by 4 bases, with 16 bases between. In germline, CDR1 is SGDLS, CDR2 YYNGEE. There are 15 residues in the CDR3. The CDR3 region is CASSAPPGDLETQYF. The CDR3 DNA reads TGTGCCAGCAGCGCTCCCCCGGGGGATCTAGAGACCCAGTACTTC. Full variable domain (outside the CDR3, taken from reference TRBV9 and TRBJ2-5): DSGVTQTPKHLITATGQRVTLRCSPRSGDLSVYWYQQSLDQGLQFLIQYYNGEERAKGNILERFSAQQFPDLHSELNLSSLELGDSALYFCASSAPPGDLETQYFGPGTRLLVL.

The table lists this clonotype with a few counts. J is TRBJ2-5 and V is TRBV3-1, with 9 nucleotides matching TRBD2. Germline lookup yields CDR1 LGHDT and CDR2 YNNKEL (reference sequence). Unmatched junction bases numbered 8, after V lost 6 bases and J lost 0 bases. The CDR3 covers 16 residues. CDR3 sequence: CASSYGLALYQETQYF. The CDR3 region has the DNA TGTGCCAGCAGTTATGGACTAGCGCTATACCAAGAGACCCAGTACTTC.

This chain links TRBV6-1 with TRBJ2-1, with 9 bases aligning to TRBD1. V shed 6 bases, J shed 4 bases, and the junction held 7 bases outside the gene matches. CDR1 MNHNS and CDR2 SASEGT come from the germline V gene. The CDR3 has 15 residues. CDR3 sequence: CASRVDRGSYNEQFF. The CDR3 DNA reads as TGTGCCAGCAGGGTAGACAGGGGGTCTTACAATGAGCAGTTCTTC.

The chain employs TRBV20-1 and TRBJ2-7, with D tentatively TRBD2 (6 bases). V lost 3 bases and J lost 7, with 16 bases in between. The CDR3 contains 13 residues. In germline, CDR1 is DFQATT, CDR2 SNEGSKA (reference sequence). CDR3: CSASDGTPREQYF. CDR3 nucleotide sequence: TGCAGTGCTAGCGACGGGACTCCTAGGGAGCAGTACTTC.

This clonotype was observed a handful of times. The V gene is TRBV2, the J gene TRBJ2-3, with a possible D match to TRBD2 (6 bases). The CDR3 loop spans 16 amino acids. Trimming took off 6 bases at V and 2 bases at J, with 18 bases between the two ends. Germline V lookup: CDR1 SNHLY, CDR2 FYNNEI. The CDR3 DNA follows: TGTGCCAGCAGGTCCCAGGGACTTATTAACACAGATACGCAGTATTTT. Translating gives CASRSQGLINTDTQYF.

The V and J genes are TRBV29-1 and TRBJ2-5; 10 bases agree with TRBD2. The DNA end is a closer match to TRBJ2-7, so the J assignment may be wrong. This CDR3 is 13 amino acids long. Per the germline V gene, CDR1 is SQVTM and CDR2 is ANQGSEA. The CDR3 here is CSVDASGSYEQYF. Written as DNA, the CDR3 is TGCAGCGTTGACGCTAGCGGGAGCTACGAGCAGTACTTC.

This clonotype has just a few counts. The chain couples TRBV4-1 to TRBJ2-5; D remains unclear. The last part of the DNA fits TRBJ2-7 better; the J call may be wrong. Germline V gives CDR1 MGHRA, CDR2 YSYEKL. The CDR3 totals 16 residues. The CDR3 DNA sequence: TGCGCCAGCAGCCAAGTGCGTGACCTTTCTACCTACGAGCAGTACTTC. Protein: CASSQVRDLSTYEQYF.

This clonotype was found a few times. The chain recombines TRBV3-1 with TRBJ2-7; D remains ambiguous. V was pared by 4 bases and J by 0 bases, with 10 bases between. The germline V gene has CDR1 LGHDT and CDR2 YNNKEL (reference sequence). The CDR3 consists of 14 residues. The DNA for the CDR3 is TGTGCCAGCAGCCGGGGTGATGCCTCCTACGAGCAGTACTTC. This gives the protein CASSRGDASYEQYF.

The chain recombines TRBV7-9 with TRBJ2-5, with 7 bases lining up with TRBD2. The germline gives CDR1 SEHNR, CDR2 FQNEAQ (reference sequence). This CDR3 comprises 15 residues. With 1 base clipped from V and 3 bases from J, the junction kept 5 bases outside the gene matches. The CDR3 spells CASSLGLAEKETQYF. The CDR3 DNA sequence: TGTGCCAGCAGCTTAGGACTAGCAGAAAAAGAGACCCAGTACTTC.

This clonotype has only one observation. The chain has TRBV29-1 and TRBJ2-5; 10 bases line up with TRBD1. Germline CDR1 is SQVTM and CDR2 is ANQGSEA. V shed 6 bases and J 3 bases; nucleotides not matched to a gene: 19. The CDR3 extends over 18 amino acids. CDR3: CSVDLYGTGAMVEETQYF. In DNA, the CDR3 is TGCAGCGTAGACTTATATGGGACAGGGGCCATGGTAGAAGAGACCCAGTACTTC. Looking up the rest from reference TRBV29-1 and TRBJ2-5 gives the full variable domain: SAVISQKPSRDICQRGTSLTIQCQVDSQVTMMFWYRQQPGQSLTLIATANQGSEATYESGFVIDKFPISRPNLTFSTLTVSNMSPEDSSIYLCSVDLYGTGAMVEETQYFGPGTRLLVL.